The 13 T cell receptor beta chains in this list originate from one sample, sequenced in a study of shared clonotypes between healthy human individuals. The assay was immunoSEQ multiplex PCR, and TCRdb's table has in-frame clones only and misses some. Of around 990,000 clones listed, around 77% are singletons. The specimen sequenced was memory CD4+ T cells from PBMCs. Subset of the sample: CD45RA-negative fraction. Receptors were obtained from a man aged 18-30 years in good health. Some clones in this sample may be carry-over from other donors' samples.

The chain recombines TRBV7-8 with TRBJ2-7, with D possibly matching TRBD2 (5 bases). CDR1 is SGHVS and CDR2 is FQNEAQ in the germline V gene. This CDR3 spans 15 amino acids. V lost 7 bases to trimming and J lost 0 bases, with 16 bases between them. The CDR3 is CASTLVAYSSYEQYF. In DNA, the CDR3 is TGTGCCAGCACCCTCGTAGCGTACTCCTCCTACGAGCAGTACTTC.

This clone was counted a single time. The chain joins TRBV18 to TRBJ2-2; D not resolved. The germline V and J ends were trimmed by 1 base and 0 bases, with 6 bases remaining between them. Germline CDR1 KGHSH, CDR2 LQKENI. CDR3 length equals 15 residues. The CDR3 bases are TGTGCCAGCTCACCACTGGGATCGAACACCGGGGAGCTGTTTTTT. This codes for CASSPLGSNTGELFF.

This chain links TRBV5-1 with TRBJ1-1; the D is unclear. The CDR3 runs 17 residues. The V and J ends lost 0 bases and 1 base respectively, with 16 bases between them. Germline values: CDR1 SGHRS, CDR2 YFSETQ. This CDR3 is CASSLAGVEKKNTEAFF. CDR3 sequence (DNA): TGCGCCAGCAGCTTGGCCGGGGTCGAGAAGAAGAACACTGAAGCTTTCTTT.

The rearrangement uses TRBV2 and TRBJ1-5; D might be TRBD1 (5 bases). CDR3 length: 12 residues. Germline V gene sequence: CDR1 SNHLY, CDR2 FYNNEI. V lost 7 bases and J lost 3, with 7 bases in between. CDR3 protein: CASNRYNQPQHF. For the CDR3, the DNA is TGTGCCAGCAACAGGTACAATCAGCCCCAGCATTTT.

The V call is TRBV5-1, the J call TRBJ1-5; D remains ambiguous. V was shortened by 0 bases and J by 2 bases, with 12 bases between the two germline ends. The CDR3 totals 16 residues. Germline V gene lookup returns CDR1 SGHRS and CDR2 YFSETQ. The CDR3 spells CASSLESGQGNQPQHF. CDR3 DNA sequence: TGCGCCAGCAGCTTGGAATCGGGCCAGGGCAATCAGCCCCAGCATTTT.

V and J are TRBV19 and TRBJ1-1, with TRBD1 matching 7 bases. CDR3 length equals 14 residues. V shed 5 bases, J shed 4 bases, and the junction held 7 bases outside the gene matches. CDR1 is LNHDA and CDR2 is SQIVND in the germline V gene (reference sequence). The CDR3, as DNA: TGTGCCAGTAGTTTTACAGGGGAATCCACTGAAGCTTTCTTT. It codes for CASSFTGESTEAFF.

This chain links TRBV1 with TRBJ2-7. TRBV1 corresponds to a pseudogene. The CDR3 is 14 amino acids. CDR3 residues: CTSSQDLKSYEQYF. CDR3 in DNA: TGCACCAGCAGCCAAGATCTTAAGTCCTACGAGCAGTACTTC.

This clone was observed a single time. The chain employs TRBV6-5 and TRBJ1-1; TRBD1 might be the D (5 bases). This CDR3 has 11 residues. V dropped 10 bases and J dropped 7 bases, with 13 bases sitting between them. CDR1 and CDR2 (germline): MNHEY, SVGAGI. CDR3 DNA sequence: TGTGCCACACAAACTGACAGTGAAGCTTTCTTT. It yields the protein CATQTDSEAFF.

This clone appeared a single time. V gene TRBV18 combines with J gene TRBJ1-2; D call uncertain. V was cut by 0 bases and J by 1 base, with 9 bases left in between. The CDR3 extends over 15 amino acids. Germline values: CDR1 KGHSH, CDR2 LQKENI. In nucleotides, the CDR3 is TGTGCCAGCTCACCACCGTCAAGAATTAACTATGGCTACACCTTC. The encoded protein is CASSPPSRINYGYTF.

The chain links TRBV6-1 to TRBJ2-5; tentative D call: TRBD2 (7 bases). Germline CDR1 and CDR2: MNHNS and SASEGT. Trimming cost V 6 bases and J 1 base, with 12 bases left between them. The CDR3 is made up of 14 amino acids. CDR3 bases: TGTGCCAGCAGGATGGGGGGGGCCCAAGAGACCCAGTACTTC. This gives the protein CASRMGGAQETQYF.

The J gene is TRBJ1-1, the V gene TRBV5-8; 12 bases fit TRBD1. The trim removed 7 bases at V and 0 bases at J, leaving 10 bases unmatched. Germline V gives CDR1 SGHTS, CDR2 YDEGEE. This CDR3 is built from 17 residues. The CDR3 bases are TGTGCCAGCCGCTCCGGGACAGGGGGCAAATTGAACACTGAAGCTTTCTTT. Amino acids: CASRSGTGGKLNTEAFF. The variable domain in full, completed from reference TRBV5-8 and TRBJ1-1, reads EAGVTQSPTHLIKTRGQQATLRCSPISGHTSVYWYQQALGLGLQFLLWYDEGEERNRGNFPPRFSGRQFPNYSSELNVNALELEDSALYLCASRSGTGGKLNTEAFFGQGTRLTVV.

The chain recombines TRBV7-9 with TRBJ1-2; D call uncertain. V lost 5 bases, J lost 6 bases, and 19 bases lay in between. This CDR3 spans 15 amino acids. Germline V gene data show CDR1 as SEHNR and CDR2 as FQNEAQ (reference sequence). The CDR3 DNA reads TGTGCCAGCAGCATAGGGTGGGGTTTTAAGGATGGCTACACCTTC. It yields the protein CASSIGWGFKDGYTF. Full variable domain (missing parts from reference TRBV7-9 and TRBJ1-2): DTGVSQNPRHKITKRGQNVTFRCDPISEHNRLYWYRQTLGQGPEFLTYFQNEAQLEKSRLLSDRFSAERPKGSFSTLEIQRTEQGDSAMYLCASSIGWGFKDGYTFGSGTRLTVV.

In DNA, the CDR3 is TGTGCCAGCCGTAGCTTCACAGGGTCCGGGGAGCTGTTTTTT. As protein: CASRSFTGSGELFF. The chain recombines TRBV18 with TRBJ2-2; D may be TRBD1 (6 bases). The CDR3 totals 14 residues. CDR1 and CDR2 from the germline V gene are KGHSH and LQKENI. The V end lost 8 bases, the J end lost 6 bases, and 16 bases lay between the germline ends.